Below, 21 T cell receptor beta chains from the same sample are listed, as sequenced in a study of T cell repertoires in breast cancer. Unpaired genes were suppressed by blocking oligonucleotides during a second nested PCR. TCRdb re-derived calls from the emulsion pairing reads in MiXCR, one entry per CDR3 protein. The sample carries about 40,000 distinct CDR3 sequences, about 41% recorded once. The expanded emulsion RT-PCR method captured paired alpha and beta chains from CD8+ T cells. Material: CD8+ T cells. The receptors come from a pool of human donors with breast cancer or a healthy control (not recorded which).

This clonotype came up a few times. CDR3 protein: CASSSWGTGLIYGYTF. In DNA, the CDR3 is TGTGCCAGCAGCTCCTGGGGGACAGGGCTGATCTATGGCTACACCTTC. The rearrangement uses TRBV6-1 and TRBJ1-2; 9 nucleotides align to TRBD1. The CDR3 consists of 16 residues. V dropped 6 bases and J dropped 4; count of bases not matched to a gene: 12. The V gene's germline CDR1 is MNHNS and CDR2 SASEGT.

This clonotype was observed a handful of times. This chain links TRBV18 with TRBJ2-1; TRBD1 agrees at 7 bases. CDR3 length: 12 amino acids. The germline V gene encodes CDR1 KGHSH and CDR2 LQKENI. Trimming took 6 bases from V and 16 from J; bases not matched to a gene: 12. CDR3 nucleotides: TGTGCCAGCTCCGAGAATCCAGGGGGTGGATTCTTC. This sequence encodes CASSENPGGGFF. The full variable domain, in which reference TRBV18 and TRBJ2-1 provide the parts outside the CDR3, is NAGVMQNPRHLVRRRGQEARLRCSPMKGHSHVYWYRQLPEEGLKFMVYLQKENIIDESGMPKERFSAEFPKEGPSILRIQQVVRGDSAAYFCASSENPGGGFFGPGTRLTVL.

This clonotype was counted a few times. The V and J genes are TRBV2 and TRBJ1-5, with D possibly TRBD1 on 5 matching bases. V gave up 6 bases and J gave up 1 base, with 7 bases separating them. The CDR3 has 13 residues. Germline V lookup: CDR1 SNHLY, CDR2 FYNNEI. The CDR3 coding sequence is TGTGCCAGCAGGAGGGACAGCAATCAGCCCCAGCATTTT. This gives the protein CASRRDSNQPQHF.

This clonotype was found a few times. The genes are TRBV20-1 and TRBJ2-1, with D hard to call. Trimming removed 8 bases from V and 2 bases from J, with 13 bases in between. CDR3 size: 13 residues. Germline V gene data show CDR1 as DFQATT and CDR2 as SNEGSKA (reference sequence). The CDR3 region is CSSYRVTYNEQFF. In DNA form, the CDR3 reads TGCAGTTCCTACCGGGTGACCTACAATGAGCAGTTCTTC.

V is TRBV7-8 and J is TRBJ1-5; D not resolved. Deletions cut 0 bases from V and 1 base from J, with 10 bases between. Germline lookup yields CDR1 SGHVS and CDR2 FQNEAQ. The CDR3 totals 16 residues. The CDR3 is CASSLALGFSNQPQHF. The CDR3 region has the DNA TGTGCCAGCAGCTTAGCGCTGGGTTTCAGCAATCAGCCCCAGCATTTT.

This chain joins TRBV4-2 and TRBJ1-6; no clear D gene. The CDR3 is 14 amino acids. The V gene's germline CDR1 is LGHNA and CDR2 YNFKEQ. The V end was cut by 0 bases, the J end by 9 bases, with 9 bases between. The CDR3 region is CASSQDLEGSPLHF. CDR3 in DNA: TGTGCCAGCAGCCAAGATCTCGAAGGTTCACCCCTCCACTTT.

As regards this clonotype: One end of the junction does not line up with germline, which may come from a read error. V usage is TRBV25-1 and J usage is TRBJ2-1, with D maybe TRBD2 (5 bases). The CDR3 extends over 16 amino acids. Looked up from germline, CDR1 is MGHDK and CDR2 is SYGVNS. CDR3 amino acids: CASRSISGGTYDEQFF. The CDR3 DNA follows: TGTGCCAGCAGATCCATCAGCGGCGGAACCTACGATGAGCAGTTCTTC.

This clonotype was found many times. V usage is TRBV28 and J usage is TRBJ1-1, with D possibly being TRBD1 (6 bases). Looked up from germline, CDR1 is MDHEN and CDR2 is SYDVKM. Between the trimmed V and J ends, which lost 3 bases and 3 bases, there was a span of 14 bases. The length of the CDR3 is 15 residues. CDR3 sequence: CASSLGDNLYTEAFF. The CDR3 nucleotides read TGTGCCAGCAGTTTGGGGGACAACCTTTACACTGAAGCTTTCTTT.

This clonotype is medium-sized. The J gene is TRBJ1-2, the V gene TRBV6-1; D unresolved. Germline CDR1 is MNHNS and CDR2 is SASEGT. The length of the CDR3 is 13 residues. V lost 5 bases, J lost 6 bases, and 13 bases lay in between. CDR3 amino acids: CASSPPDPNGYTF. The CDR3 coding sequence is TGTGCCAGCAGTCCCCCGGATCCGAATGGCTACACCTTC.

The V and J genes are TRBV7-2 and TRBJ2-1; D might be TRBD2 (6 bases). Germline-derived CDR1 and CDR2 are SGHTA and FQGNSA. V lost 0 bases and J 0 bases, leaving 12 bases between the germline ends. The CDR3 has 17 residues. CDR3 in DNA: TGTGCCAGCAGCTTAGCCCCCGGGGGTAGCTCCTACAATGAGCAGTTCTTC. Its translation: CASSLAPGGSSYNEQFF.

The chain combines TRBV27 with TRBJ2-1; 7 bases align to TRBD1. V was pared by 8 bases and J by 5 bases, with 9 bases of the junction left unmatched. The CDR3 extends over 14 amino acids. The germline V gene encodes CDR1 MNHEY and CDR2 SMNVEV (reference sequence). CDR3 amino acids: CASGLTGFDNEQFF. CDR3 coding DNA: TGTGCCAGCGGACTGACAGGGTTTGACAATGAGCAGTTCTTC.

This rearrangement joins TRBV6-1 to TRBJ2-1; 10 nucleotides match TRBD2. The CDR3 runs to 17 residues. V was clipped by 5 bases and J by 5 bases; unmatched bases: 12. Per the germline V gene, CDR1 is MNHNS and CDR2 is SASEGT. The CDR3 DNA reads TGTGCCAGCAGTCCAGACACTAGCGGGGTCTTAAACAATGAGCAGTTCTTC. This translates into CASSPDTSGVLNNEQFF.

The rearrangement uses TRBV11-2 and TRBJ2-1; perhaps TRBD2 as D (6 bases). The V gene's germline CDR1 is SGHAT and CDR2 FQNNGV. The CDR3 is 16 amino acids. The V gene lost 1 base and the J gene lost 2 bases, with 12 bases spanning the gap. The CDR3 loop is CASSLVASVTYNEQFF. The CDR3 DNA reads TGTGCCAGCAGCTTAGTTGCTAGCGTAACCTACAATGAGCAGTTCTTC.

This clonotype has just a few counts. V gene TRBV6-5 combines with J gene TRBJ2-5, with TRBD1 matching 7 bases. Looked up from germline, CDR1 is MNHEY and CDR2 is SVGAGI. Trimming cost V 0 bases and J 1 base; bases outside gene matches: 5. The CDR3 totals 16 residues. The chain's CDR3 is CASSYSQGTVQETQYF. CDR3 coding DNA: TGTGCCAGCAGTTACTCCCAGGGGACAGTCCAAGAGACCCAGTACTTC.

CDR3 nucleotide sequence: TGTGCCAGCAATCGAGGAGGGGTGGAGCCCCAGCATTTT. It codes for CASNRGGVEPQHF. The chain joins TRBV6-1 to TRBJ1-5, with D perhaps matching TRBD1 (5 bases). Germline V gene data show CDR1 as MNHNS and CDR2 as SASEGT. The V and J ends lost 7 bases and 8 bases respectively, with 15 bases between them. The CDR3 length is 13 residues.

This chain links TRBV4-1 with TRBJ2-2; D gene ambiguous. V was trimmed by 2 bases and J by 4 bases, leaving 8 bases between them. CDR3 size: 14 residues. CDR1 is MGHRA, CDR2 YSYEKL, per germline. CDR3 in amino acids: CASSQLGPTGELFF. In DNA form, the CDR3 reads TGCGCCAGCAGCCAATTAGGACCCACCGGGGAGCTGTTTTTT.

This clonotype showed up just a few times. V is TRBV2 and J is TRBJ1-1; 7 positions agree with TRBD1. The CDR3 sequence is 14 residues long. CDR1 and CDR2 from the germline V gene are SNHLY and FYNNEI. V lost 6 bases, J lost 3 bases, and 7 bases stayed unmatched. The CDR3 nucleotides are TGTGCCAGCAGCGTAGGGGGCGAGGACACTGAAGCTTTCTTT. Translating gives CASSVGGEDTEAFF.

The chain recombines TRBV3-1 with TRBJ2-1; 14 bases fit TRBD2. The V gene's germline CDR1 is LGHDT and CDR2 YNNKEL (reference sequence). The CDR3 is made up of 15 amino acids. The trim removed 5 bases at V and 9 bases at J, leaving 6 bases unmatched. CDR3 bases: TGTGCCAGCAGCACGACTAGCGGGGGGGCCATTGAGCAGTTCTTC. Encoded protein: CASSTTSGGAIEQFF.

This clonotype occurred a few times. The gene calls are TRBV28 and TRBJ2-2, with D perhaps being TRBD1 or TRBD2 (5 bases each). CDR1 is MDHEN and CDR2 is SYDVKM in the germline V gene. Trimming removed 2 bases at V and 4 bases at J, with 11 bases between. The CDR3 contains 15 residues. CDR3 DNA sequence: TGTGCCAGCAGTTTAGGGACCGGTCGCACCGGGGAGCTGTTTTTT. The encoded protein is CASSLGTGRTGELFF. The complete variable domain, with remaining parts taken from reference TRBV28 and TRBJ2-2, reads DVKVTQSSRYLVKRTGEKVFLECVQDMDHENMFWYRQDPGLGLRLIYFSYDVKMKEKGDIPEGYSVSREKKERFSLILESASTNQTSMYLCASSLGTGRTGELFFGEGSRLTVL.

The table lists this clonotype with a few counts. V usage is TRBV6-1 and J usage is TRBJ1-1; D possibly corresponds to TRBD1 (5 bases). V lost 8 bases and J 7 bases, leaving 14 bases between the germline ends. The CDR3 loop spans 12 amino acids. Germline assignment: CDR1 MNHNS and CDR2 SASEGT. The DNA for the CDR3 is TGTGCCAGCTTCCAGGGTCTTGGTGAAGCTTTCTTT. This translates into CASFQGLGEAFF.

This clonotype was picked up one time. This may stem from a read error, because a much larger clone lies one nucleotide away. The chain is built from TRBV7-8 and TRBJ2-5; no definite D call. The CDR3 has 14 residues. Trimming cost V 7 bases and J 3 bases, with 15 bases left between them. CDR1 is SGHVS and CDR2 is FQNEAQ in the germline V gene. CDR3 in DNA: TGTGCCAGCAACTTTCGCCGGTCAAAAGAGACCCAGTACTTC. Its translation is CASNFRRSKETQYF.